Presented here are 18 T cell receptor beta chains from one specimen sequenced in a study of blood T cell repertoires in COVID-19. The repertoire was sequenced with immunoSEQ multiplex PCR; TCRdb's copy has only in-frame clones and lacks some. Among fewer than 350,000 clones, roughly 87% were seen once, and the ten largest hold about 9.8%. The sample consisted of peripheral blood. The receptors were sampled from a man aged 18 to 30 with active or convalescent COVID-19.

This clone was picked up a small number of times. This chain uses TRBV13 with TRBJ2-1; D remains unclear. The CDR3 runs to 18 residues. Per germline, CDR1 PRHDT and CDR2 FYEKMQ (reference sequence). V gave up 2 bases and J gave up 2 bases, with 19 bases separating them. The CDR3 here is CASSLPTRLTPPYNEQFF. Written as DNA, the CDR3 is TGTGCCAGCAGCTTACCGACTCGACTTACACCCCCCTACAATGAGCAGTTCTTC.

The J gene is TRBJ1-2, the V gene TRBV2, with 10 bases fitting TRBD1. Germline assignment: CDR1 SNHLY and CDR2 FYNNEI. There are 14 residues in the CDR3. The ends lost 4 bases at V and 7 bases at J; junction bases unmatched: 6. CDR3 loop: CASSVKGQGSGYTF. DNA of the CDR3: TGTGCCAGCAGTGTAAAGGGACAGGGGTCTGGCTACACCTTC.

The chain joins TRBV10-3 to TRBJ1-1; D not resolved. V shed 11 bases and J shed 1 base, with 17 bases lying between them. Germline V gene lookup returns CDR1 ENHRY and CDR2 SYGVKD. CDR3 length equals 14 residues. This CDR3 is CAATNREGNTEAFF. The CDR3, as DNA: TGTGCCGCGACAAACCGAGAGGGGAACACTGAAGCTTTCTTT.

This rearrangement joins TRBV5-1 to TRBJ2-7; 12 positions match TRBD1. Germline CDR1 is SGHRS and CDR2 is YFSETQ. The CDR3 loop spans 17 amino acids. With 5 bases clipped from V and 5 bases from J, the junction kept 14 bases outside the gene matches. This CDR3 is CASSFRTPGTGGDEQYF. The CDR3 bases are TGCGCCAGCAGTTTCCGCACGCCTGGGACAGGGGGCGACGAGCAGTACTTC.

This chain uses TRBV6-2 or TRBV6-3 with TRBJ2-4; weak D call: TRBD2 (6 bases). Germline-derived CDR1 and CDR2 are MNHEY and SVGEGT. V lost 4 bases, J lost 0 bases, and 10 bases lay in between. The CDR3 has 15 residues. The CDR3 DNA is TGTGCCAGCAGTTCGGACTACCTAGCCAAAAACATTCAGTACTTC. This encodes CASSSDYLAKNIQYF.

CDR3 amino acids: CASSFQLGAGNYGYTF. In DNA, the CDR3 is TGTGCCAGCAGCTTTCAATTAGGAGCGGGCAACTATGGCTACACCTTC. The rearrangement uses TRBV7-9 and TRBJ1-2, with unresolved D. Trimming took off 3 bases at V and 2 bases at J, with 16 bases between the two ends. In germline, CDR1 is SEHNR, CDR2 FQNEAQ (reference sequence). The CDR3 runs to 16 residues.

The chain is built from TRBV5-1 and TRBJ2-5; 7 bases agree with TRBD2. With V trimmed by 2 bases and J by 1 base, 5 bases remained unmatched. Germline V gene sequence: CDR1 SGHRS, CDR2 YFSETQ. The CDR3 has 15 residues. In DNA, the CDR3 is TGCGCCAGCAGCTTCGGGCGGGGGAGCCAAGAGACCCAGTACTTC. Protein product: CASSFGRGSQETQYF.

The rearrangement uses TRBV6-5 and TRBJ2-3, with D unresolved. Trimming took 5 bases from V and 2 from J, leaving 8 bases between them. The CDR3 is 13 residues long. The germline gives CDR1 MNHEY, CDR2 SVGAGI. CDR3 in amino acids: CASSQLATDTQYF. The CDR3 bases are TGTGCCAGCAGTCAGTTAGCCACAGATACGCAGTATTTT.

The chain carries TRBV16 and TRBJ1-2, with unresolved D. CDR3 length equals 13 residues. Per the germline V gene, CDR1 is KGHSY and CDR2 is FQNENV. V lost 2 bases and J 5 bases, leaving 9 bases between the germline ends. CDR3 protein: CASSQEGWYGYTF. Here the CDR3 DNA reads TGTGCCAGCAGCCAAGAGGGTTGGTATGGCTACACCTTC.

Only a few counts were recorded for this clone. The rearrangement links TRBV2 to TRBJ1-2, with a tentative D call TRBD1 (6 bases). Trimming took 2 bases from V and 4 from J, leaving 14 bases between them. There are 15 residues in the CDR3. CDR1 is SNHLY, CDR2 FYNNEI, per germline. CDR3 nucleotides: TGTGCCAGCAGTGAAACGGCAGGGGCAATCTATGGCTACACCTTC. This translates into CASSETAGAIYGYTF.

The chain recombines TRBV6-6 with TRBJ1-6, with TRBD1 as a possible D gene (5 bases). The CDR3 has 13 residues. Germline loops: CDR1 MNHNY, CDR2 SVGAGI (reference sequence). Deletions cut 8 bases from V and 4 bases from J, with 9 bases between. The CDR3 loop reads CASYDSYNSPLHF. The DNA of the CDR3 is TGTGCCAGCTACGACAGTTATAATTCACCCCTCCACTTT.

This rearrangement joins TRBV27 to TRBJ2-3; D may be TRBD2 (5 bases). CDR1 is MNHEY, CDR2 SMNVEV, per germline (reference sequence). Trimming shortened V by 5 bases and J by 2 bases, and 17 bases separated the two germline ends. The length of the CDR3 is 16 residues. CDR3 loop: CASSPGREGHTDTQYF. CDR3 DNA: TGTGCCAGCAGTCCAGGCAGAGAGGGCCACACAGATACGCAGTATTTT.

This chain joins TRBV15 and TRBJ2-1; TRBD2 matches at 8 bases. Trimming at V came to 3 bases and at J to 4 bases, leaving 5 bases not matched to a gene. Germline-derived CDR1 and CDR2 are LNHNV and YYDKDF (reference sequence). The CDR3 totals 15 residues. The CDR3 protein is CATSSGGAAYNEQFF. For the CDR3, the DNA is TGTGCCACCAGCAGCGGGGGGGCAGCGTACAATGAGCAGTTCTTC.

The chain uses TRBV20-1 and TRBJ1-4; tentative D call: TRBD1 (5 bases). The CDR3 loop spans 14 amino acids. Germline V CDR1 and CDR2: DFQATT, SNEGSKA (reference sequence). The V gene lost 3 bases and the J gene lost 8 bases, with 16 bases spanning the gap. CDR3 sequence: CSASPGRAGEKLFF. CDR3 sequence (DNA): TGCAGTGCTAGTCCAGGGAGGGCCGGGGAAAAACTGTTTTTT.

This sequence joins TRBV21-1 and TRBJ2-7; TRBD1, the D gene given by the table, was not confirmed from the DNA. TRBV21-1 is a documented pseudogene. This CDR3 contains 18 residues. The CDR3 sequence is CASSKHLRPGQRGYEQYF. For the CDR3, the DNA is TGTGCCAGCAGCAAACACCTAAGGCCGGGACAAAGAGGGTACGAGCAGTACTTC.

This clone has only a few counts. This sequence joins TRBV4-1 and TRBJ1-1, with D perhaps TRBD1 (6 bases). With 0 bases removed from V and 2 bases from J, the gap between germline ends came to 10 bases. There are 15 residues in the CDR3. In germline, CDR1 is MGHRA, CDR2 YSYEKL. CDR3 in amino acids: CASSQDRGGNTEAFF. In DNA, the CDR3 is TGCGCCAGCAGCCAAGATAGGGGGGGAAACACTGAAGCTTTCTTT.

The CDR3 sequence: CASGTGFNSPLHF. CDR3 nucleotide sequence: TGCGCCAGTGGGACAGGGTTTAATTCACCCCTCCACTTT. The rearrangement uses TRBV4-1 and TRBJ1-6, with 9 bases that match TRBD1. The germline V gene encodes CDR1 MGHRA and CDR2 YSYEKL. V shed 9 bases, J shed 6 bases, and the junction held 3 bases outside the gene matches. This CDR3 comprises 13 residues.

The genes are TRBV19 and TRBJ1-2; D may be TRBD1 (6 bases). Trimming took off 3 bases at V and 4 bases at J, with 15 bases between the two ends. This CDR3 spans 15 amino acids. Germline V lookup: CDR1 LNHDA, CDR2 SQIVND (reference sequence). The CDR3 reads CASSIPQGPSYGYTF. The DNA of the CDR3 is TGTGCCAGTAGTATCCCTCAGGGGCCCTCCTATGGCTACACCTTC. The full variable domain, completed using reference TRBV19 and TRBJ1-2, is DGGITQSPKYLFRKEGQNVTLSCEQNLNHDAMYWYRQDPGQGLRLIYYSQIVNDFQKGDIAEGYSVSREKKESFPLTVTSAQKNPTAFYLCASSIPQGPSYGYTFGSGTRLTVV.